These 31 T cell receptor beta chains were sequenced from one sample in a study of regulatory T cells in long-lasting Graves disease. Library construction for TCR beta used iRepertoire HTBI primers and Arm-PCR of CDR3 regions. TCRdb redid the calling of the multiplex PCR reads with MiXCR, one entry per CDR3 protein. The sample comprises 400,000 to 500,000 distinct CDR3 sequences, 15% of which are singletons, and around 7.6% rests with the top ten. Time point noted: newly diagnosed GD, antithyroid drugs for less than 3 months. Scientists built the TCR library using RNA that was extracted from PBMCs. The sample was also linked to a second study, of T cells in Graves' hyperthyroidism and ophthalmopathy.

The sequencing used peripheral blood mononuclear cells (PBMCs), collected at new diagnosis, from a patient treated with antithyroid drugs. These receptors all come from a woman aged 40 to 50 with Graves disease.

The V call is TRBV6-1, the J call TRBJ2-3; either TRBD1 or TRBD2 may supply D (5 bases each). Germline values: CDR1 MNHNS, CDR2 SASEGT. This CDR3 region has 15 residues. V was trimmed by 7 bases and J by 1 base, leaving 15 bases between them. CDR3 sequence (DNA): TGTGCCAGCACTATGGGGCAGGGACGCACAGATACGCAGTATTTT. It codes for CASTMGQGRTDTQYF.

Turning to this clonotype: A much larger clone sits a single nucleotide away, making a read error possible. This rearrangement joins TRBV7-9 to TRBJ1-2; D is perhaps TRBD1 (5 bases). V was shortened by 5 bases and J by 4 bases, with 26 bases between the two germline ends. Per the germline V gene, CDR1 is SEHNR and CDR2 is FQNEAQ (reference sequence). The CDR3 covers 18 residues. The CDR3 loop is CASSPPLRGTCHSYGYTF. In DNA form, the CDR3 reads TGTGCCAGCAGCCCTCCCCTACGAGGGACCTGCCATTCCTATGGCTACACCTTC. Variable domain in full (rest from reference TRBV7-9 and TRBJ1-2): DTGVSQNPRHKITKRGQNVTFRCDPISEHNRLYWYRQTLGQGPEFLTYFQNEAQLEKSRLLSDRFSAERPKGSFSTLEIQRTEQGDSAMYLCASSPPLRGTCHSYGYTFGSGTRLTVV.

There are many counts of this clonotype. The rearrangement uses TRBV6-5 and TRBJ1-1; D remains ambiguous. The CDR3 covers 14 residues. Per germline, CDR1 MNHEY and CDR2 SVGAGI. Trimming took off 0 bases at V and 1 base at J, with 6 bases between the two ends. The CDR3 nucleotides are TGTGCCAGCAGTTACTCGAACGGGAACACTGAAGCTTTCTTT. Translating it yields CASSYSNGNTEAFF.

The J gene is TRBJ2-5, the V gene TRBV4-2, with D perhaps matching TRBD2 (6 bases). V gave up 4 bases and J gave up 5 bases, with 17 bases separating them. This CDR3 contains 15 residues. CDR1 LGHNA and CDR2 YNFKEQ come from the germline V gene. CDR3 in DNA: TGTGCCAGCAGCCTACTGTCGGGGGTGGGCGAGACCCAGTACTTC. Protein: CASSLLSGVGETQYF.

This clonotype was recorded many times. The chain combines TRBV5-1 with TRBJ1-1, with D perhaps TRBD1 (5 bases). The V end was cut by 2 bases, the J end by 4 bases, with 12 bases between. The CDR3 has 14 amino acids. Looked up from germline, CDR1 is SGHRS and CDR2 is YFSETQ. CDR3 in amino acids: CASSLRTGATEAFF. The CDR3 bases are TGCGCCAGCAGCTTACGGACCGGGGCCACTGAAGCTTTCTTT.

This chain joins TRBV5-1 and TRBJ2-1; possibly TRBD2 for D (7 bases). Trimming left V 4 bases short and J 8 bases short, with 16 bases between. The germline V gene encodes CDR1 SGHRS and CDR2 YFSETQ. The CDR3 is 14 residues long. In nucleotides, the CDR3 is TGCGCCAGCAGCCCGCAAGGGGGGGGGTATGAGCAGTTCTTC. This translates into CASSPQGGGYEQFF.

The chain links TRBV7-2 to TRBJ2-5; 7 bases align to TRBD1. This CDR3 spans 15 amino acids. Germline V lookup: CDR1 SGHTA, CDR2 FQGNSA. Trimming at V came to 5 bases and at J to 5 bases, leaving 11 bases not matched to a gene. The CDR3 DNA reads as TGTGCCAGCAGCCACGGGACAGAGATTTGGGAGACCCAGTACTTC. Translated, it gives CASSHGTEIWETQYF.

Ten or more counts support this clonotype. The chain carries TRBV28 and TRBJ2-1, with D perhaps matching TRBD1 or TRBD2 (5 bases each). V was trimmed by 6 bases and J by 8 bases, leaving 26 bases between them. The CDR3 extends over 17 amino acids. From germline, CDR1 is MDHEN and CDR2 SYDVKM. CDR3 protein: CASSSPLLQQGPHEQFF. Here the CDR3 DNA reads TGTGCCAGCAGCTCCCCCCTACTTCAGCAGGGACCCCATGAGCAGTTCTTC. Looking up the rest from reference TRBV28 and TRBJ2-1 gives the full variable domain: DVKVTQSSRYLVKRTGEKVFLECVQDMDHENMFWYRQDPGLGLRLIYFSYDVKMKEKGDIPEGYSVSREKKERFSLILESASTNQTSMYLCASSSPLLQQGPHEQFFGPGTRLTVL.

This clonotype was seen ten or more times. The chain joins TRBV28 to TRBJ2-3, with 11 nucleotides matching TRBD2. CDR3 length equals 19 residues. With V trimmed by 2 bases and J by 2 bases, 12 bases remained unmatched. The germline gives CDR1 MDHEN, CDR2 SYDVKM. DNA of the CDR3: TGTGCCAGCAGTTTACACTACCGAATAGCGGGAGGGGTCACAGATACGCAGTATTTT. As protein: CASSLHYRIAGGVTDTQYF.

This clonotype was detected many times. The V gene is TRBV6-1, the J gene TRBJ2-7, with TRBD2 matching 9 bases. This CDR3 region has 15 residues. Germline V lookup: CDR1 MNHNS, CDR2 SASEGT. V was pared by 0 bases and J by 2 bases, with 2 bases of the junction left unmatched. The CDR3 region is CASSEAGGRAYEQYF. CDR3 sequence (DNA): TGTGCCAGCAGTGAAGCAGGCGGGAGGGCCTACGAGCAGTACTTC.

There are a few counts of this clonotype. The genes are TRBV27 and TRBJ1-5; D call uncertain. CDR1 is MNHEY, CDR2 SMNVEV, per germline (reference sequence). Between the trimmed V and J ends, which lost 6 bases and 4 bases, there was a span of 13 bases. There are 14 residues in the CDR3. The CDR3 reads CASSTGWPNQPQHF. DNA for the CDR3: TGTGCCAGCAGCACGGGATGGCCGAATCAGCCCCAGCATTTT.

A single count supports this clonotype. The rearrangement joins TRBV9 to TRBJ2-6, with TRBD1 as a possible D gene (6 bases). This CDR3 has 16 amino acids. Germline V CDR1 and CDR2: SGDLS, YYNGEE. Trimming cost V 2 bases and J 5 bases, with 14 bases left between them. The CDR3 reads CASSVGKGEWANVLTF. In nucleotides, the CDR3 is TGTGCCAGCAGCGTTGGAAAGGGGGAGTGGGCCAACGTCCTGACTTTC.

Concerning this clonotype: A much larger clone is a single base away; this may be a read error. The CDR3 bases are TGCAGCGTCGACCGGGACAGCGAGAACACTGAAGCTCTCTTT. Its protein product is CSVDRDSENTEALF. V usage is TRBV29-1 and J usage is TRBJ1-1; 7 nucleotides line up with TRBD1. Germline V gene lookup returns CDR1 SQVTM and CDR2 ANQGSEA. The CDR3 runs to 14 residues. Full variable domain (outside the CDR3, taken from reference TRBV29-1 and TRBJ1-1): SAVISQKPSRDICQRGTSLTIQCQVDSQVTMMFWYRQQPGQSLTLIATANQGSEATYESGFVIDKFPISRPNLTFSTLTVSNMSPEDSSIYLCSVDRDSENTEALFGQGTRLTVV.

This clonotype occurred many times. The chain carries TRBV11-2 and TRBJ1-5; D remains ambiguous. CDR1 SGHAT and CDR2 FQNNGV come from the germline V gene. The V and J ends lost 1 base and 4 bases respectively, with 14 bases between them. The CDR3 runs to 16 residues. The CDR3 DNA sequence: TGTGCCAGCAGCTTAGTTCGGGGTGCGTCAAATCAGCCCCAGCATTTT. It is translated as CASSLVRGASNQPQHF.

This clonotype was detected only a few times. The CDR3 DNA follows: TGTGCCATCAGTGAAATGAGCAACACTGAAGCTTTCTTT. Its protein product is CAISEMSNTEAFF. J is TRBJ1-1 and V is TRBV10-3, with D uncertain. V was trimmed by 3 bases and J by 2 bases, leaving 7 bases between them. CDR3 length: 13 amino acids. Per germline, CDR1 ENHRY and CDR2 SYGVKD.

This clonotype was detected many times. The V call is TRBV24-1, the J call TRBJ2-5; D remains ambiguous. Germline CDR1 reads KGHDR; CDR2 reads SFDVKD. V was clipped by 3 bases and J by 7 bases, with 14 bases between them. This CDR3 has 14 residues. The DNA for the CDR3 is TGTGCCACCAGTGATCCCGCTAAAGGTGGGACCCAGTACTTC. This codes for CATSDPAKGGTQYF.

This clonotype was detected ten times or more. The chain recombines TRBV9 with TRBJ2-5; 13 nucleotides align to TRBD2. CDR1 is SGDLS, CDR2 YYNGEE, per germline. The CDR3 sequence is 18 residues long. V lost 0 bases, J lost 6 bases, and 11 bases stayed unmatched. For the CDR3, the DNA is TGTGCCAGCAGCGTAGGCGGACTAGCGGGAGATGATTGGCAGACCCAGTACTTC. As protein: CASSVGGLAGDDWQTQYF.

This clonotype was observed at least ten times. The chain is built from TRBV6-2 or TRBV6-3 and TRBJ2-1; 10 bases are a match to TRBD2. This CDR3 spans 16 amino acids. With 5 bases clipped from V and 5 bases from J, the junction kept 9 bases outside the gene matches. Germline V gene sequence: CDR1 MNHEY, CDR2 SVGEGT. CDR3 residues: CASSGGLAGVNNEQFF. The CDR3 DNA reads TGTGCCAGCAGTGGGGGGCTAGCGGGAGTGAACAATGAGCAGTTCTTC.

The chain combines TRBV11-2 with TRBJ1-2; D call uncertain. The CDR3 is 13 amino acids. Trimming shortened V by 1 base and J by 3 bases, and 6 bases separated the two germline ends. CDR1 is SGHAT and CDR2 is FQNNGV in the germline V gene. Here the CDR3 reads CASSLALDYGYTF. The CDR3 DNA is TGTGCCAGCAGCTTAGCCCTCGACTATGGCTACACCTTC. The entire variable domain, with the rest obtained from reference TRBV11-2 and TRBJ1-2, is as follows: EAGVAQSPRYKIIEKRQSVAFWCNPISGHATLYWYQQILGQGPKLLIQFQNNGVVDDSQLPKDRFSAERLKGVDSTLKIQPAKLEDSAVYLCASSLALDYGYTFGSGTRLTVV.

In this sample, this clonotype turned up a few times. The V gene is TRBV7-6, the J gene TRBJ2-2; perhaps TRBD1 as D (5 bases). In germline, CDR1 is SGHVS, CDR2 FNYEAQ. With 1 base removed from V and 4 bases from J, the gap between germline ends came to 10 bases. CDR3 size: 15 residues. CDR3 protein: CASSLDGAATGELFF. In DNA, the CDR3 is TGTGCCAGCAGCTTAGATGGGGCTGCCACCGGGGAGCTGTTTTTT.

This clonotype was counted a few times. The chain combines TRBV19 with TRBJ1-2, with a weak D call TRBD1 (6 bases). V was shortened by 5 bases and J by 7 bases, with 17 bases between the two germline ends. The CDR3 is 14 residues long. Germline-derived CDR1 and CDR2 are LNHDA and SQIVND (reference sequence). This chain's CDR3 is CASSPPQGVGGYTF. The CDR3 nucleotides read TGTGCCAGTAGTCCCCCACAGGGAGTCGGTGGCTACACCTTC.

This clonotype was counted at least ten times. This chain uses TRBV11-2 with TRBJ2-7, with 7 bases aligning to TRBD2. The CDR3 covers 15 residues. In germline, CDR1 is SGHAT, CDR2 FQNNGV. V shed 5 bases and J 0 bases; nucleotides not matched to a gene: 7. This CDR3 reads CASSPLAGSSYEQYF. CDR3 in DNA: TGTGCCAGCAGCCCTTTAGCGGGTAGCTCCTACGAGCAGTACTTC.

This clonotype was seen more than once but under ten times. V is TRBV12-3 or TRBV12-4 and J is TRBJ2-3; D remains unclear. With 1 base removed from V and 0 bases from J, the gap between germline ends came to 8 bases. The CDR3 is 15 amino acids. CDR3 DNA sequence: TGTGCCAGCAGTTTAGGGACGTGGAGCACAGATACGCAGTATTTT. This sequence encodes CASSLGTWSTDTQYF.

This clonotype was picked up many times. This chain joins TRBV24-1 and TRBJ2-2; D remains ambiguous. The CDR3 runs 20 residues. Germline V gene data show CDR1 as KGHDR and CDR2 as SFDVKD. The V end lost 4 bases, the J end lost 7 bases, and 30 bases lay between the germline ends. This CDR3 reads CATSDRSRARRDRVVGELFF. In nucleotides, the CDR3 is TGTGCCACCAGTGACCGATCTAGGGCGAGAAGGGATCGGGTCGTCGGGGAGCTGTTTTTT.

The sample holds many counts of this clonotype. V gene TRBV12-3 or TRBV12-4 combines with J gene TRBJ2-2; D gene ambiguous. Between the trimmed V and J ends, which lost 1 base and 6 bases, there was a span of 6 bases. There are 13 residues in the CDR3. CDR3 loop: CASSLGWAGELFF. CDR3 DNA: TGTGCCAGCAGTTTAGGGTGGGCCGGGGAGCTGTTTTTT.

The V gene is TRBV29-1, the J gene TRBJ2-1, with D possibly being TRBD1 (5 bases). This CDR3 has 12 amino acids. CDR1 is SQVTM and CDR2 is ANQGSEA in the germline V gene. Trimming pared 6 bases from V and 7 bases from J, leaving 13 bases between. This CDR3 reads CSVRHQGNEQFF. DNA of the CDR3: TGCAGCGTACGCCATCAGGGAAATGAGCAGTTCTTC.

This clonotype appeared a few times. This chain connects TRBV2 to TRBJ1-1; D not resolved. The V and J ends lost 3 bases and 11 bases respectively, with 13 bases between them. The CDR3 totals 12 residues. Germline loops: CDR1 SNHLY, CDR2 FYNNEI. The CDR3 region is CASSDLRGSAFF. CDR3 sequence (DNA): TGTGCCAGCAGTGATCTGCGGGGAAGTGCTTTCTTT.

This clonotype appeared many times. No DNA is shown, since the ends of the CDR3 on it are uncertain; the CDR3 is the one TCRdb lists. The chain has TRBV12-3 or TRBV12-4 and TRBJ1-6. Including both end residues, the CDR3 is 14 amino acids long. The CDR3 protein is CASSFLAAYSPLHF.

This clonotype was found a few times. The rearrangement links TRBV14 to TRBJ1-1; D gene ambiguous. The germline V gene encodes CDR1 SGHDN and CDR2 FVKESK. The V end lost 5 bases, the J end lost 3 bases, and 19 bases lay between the germline ends. The CDR3 runs 16 residues. The CDR3 DNA follows: TGTGCCAGCAGCTATCTCCCAGGTGGGGTGGACACTGAAGCTTTCTTT. This sequence encodes CASSYLPGGVDTEAFF.

Concerning this clonotype: It may be a read error: a sequence one base away is much more abundant. This sequence joins TRBV28 and TRBJ1-5; D gene uncertain. V shed 3 bases and J shed 6 bases, with 3 bases lying between them. This CDR3 comprises 11 residues. In germline, CDR1 is MDHEN, CDR2 SYDVKM. CDR3 nucleotide sequence: TGTGCCAGCAGTTTTAGTCAGCCCCAGCATTTT. Protein sequence: CASSFSQPQHF.

In this sample, this clonotype turned up many times. The rearrangement joins TRBV20-1 to TRBJ2-2; D may be TRBD1 (6 bases). The V end was cut by 0 bases, the J end by 1 base, with 12 bases between. CDR1 and CDR2 (germline): DFQATT, SNEGSKA (reference sequence). CDR3 length: 16 amino acids. CDR3 amino acids: CSARDHNRENTGELFF. The CDR3 bases are TGCAGTGCTAGAGACCACAACAGGGAGAACACCGGGGAGCTGTTTTTT.